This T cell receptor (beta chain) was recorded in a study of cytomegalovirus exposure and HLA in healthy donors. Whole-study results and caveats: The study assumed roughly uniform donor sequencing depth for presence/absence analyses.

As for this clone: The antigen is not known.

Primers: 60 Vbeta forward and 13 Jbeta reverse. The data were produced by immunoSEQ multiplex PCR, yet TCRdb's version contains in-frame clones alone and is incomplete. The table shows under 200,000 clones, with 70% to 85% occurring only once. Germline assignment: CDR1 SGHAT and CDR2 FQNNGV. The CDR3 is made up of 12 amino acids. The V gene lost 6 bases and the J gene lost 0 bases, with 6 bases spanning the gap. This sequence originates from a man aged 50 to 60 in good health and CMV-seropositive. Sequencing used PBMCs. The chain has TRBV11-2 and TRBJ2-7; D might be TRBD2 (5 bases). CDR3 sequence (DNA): TGTGCCAGCAGACGGGACTCCTACGAGCAGTACTTC. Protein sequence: CASRRDSYEQYF.